The following is a TCR beta chain sequence with its context. The CDR3 spans 14 residues. Germline CDR1 is KGHDR and CDR2 is SFDVKD. Trimming stripped 2 bases from V and 13 bases from J, with 16 bases between. This specimen comes from a study of blood T cell repertoires in COVID-19. The method was immunoSEQ multiplex PCR; TCRdb's version includes in-frame clones alone and lacks a portion of them. The sample has 130,000 to 150,000 clones, approximately 79% seen once; the top ten hold under 4.5%. The sequenced sample was peripheral blood. This rearrangement joins TRBV24-1 to TRBJ1-4; D possibly corresponds to TRBD1 (6 bases). The clonotype comes from a man in his sixties with acute or convalescent COVID-19. CDR3 protein: CATSDSLTGTRLFF. For the CDR3, the DNA is TGTGCCACCAGTGATTCACTCACCGGGACAAGACTGTTTTTT.